The sample holds a few counts of the clone carrying this T cell receptor (beta chain). Its target is not known. The V end was cut by 1 base, the J end by 4 bases, with 5 bases between. There are 12 residues in the CDR3. CDR1 is SGHRS, CDR2 YFSETQ, per germline. The sample is drawn from a study of blood T cells in healthy people across ages. Study findings and constraints: Long-lived donors had more naive CD4+ cells and higher diversity than aged donors.

Together with a sample-barcoded 5' primer, a J-beta primer mix was included in a second PCR lasting about 6 to 11 cycles. MiXCR was run by TCRdb on the 5' RACE reads, yielding one entry per CDR3 protein. This table holds some 1.1 million distinct CDR3 sequences, less than 45% found once. The chain combines TRBV5-1 with TRBJ1-2, with D uncertain. The TCR comes from a man younger than 35 in good health. Sequenced material: blood. As DNA, the CDR3 is TGCGCCAGCAGCTTGTACACCTATGGCTACACCTTC. Protein sequence: CASSLYTYGYTF. Complete variable domain (other parts from reference TRBV5-1 and TRBJ1-2): KAGVTQTPRYLIKTRGQQVTLSCSPISGHRSVSWYQQTPGQGLQFLFEYFSETQRNKGNFPGRFSGRQFSNSRSEMNVSTLELGDSALYLCASSLYTYGYTFGSGTRLTVV.